This T cell receptor beta chain was obtained from a study of T cell responses to AZD1222 COVID-19 vaccine. The wider study: Second-dose intervals near 4 or 12 weeks were combined. Overall study results and limits: White British ancestry dominated among donors, who included more females, and clonal diversity was possibly underestimated. Vaccine-associated CD4 TCRs spanned spike, dominant at 160-218 and 743-854.

Regarding this clone: Its antigen is still unknown.

The V gene lost 4 bases and the J gene lost 3 bases, with 4 bases spanning the gap. The germline V gene encodes CDR1 MDHEN and CDR2 SYDVKM. The CDR3 is made up of 12 amino acids. Using immunoSEQ multiplex PCR, the repertoire was profiled, and TCRdb retains in-frame clones only, with some absent. This table holds roughly 100,000 clones, roughly 84% found once. This specimen was peripheral blood, taken on day 0 of AZD1222 vaccination. The chain joins TRBV28 to TRBJ1-5; D not certain. This sequence was found in an adult in good health. DNA for the CDR3: TGTGCCAGCAGTTCCCCCAATCAGCCCCAGCATTTT. Protein product: CASSSPNQPQHF.